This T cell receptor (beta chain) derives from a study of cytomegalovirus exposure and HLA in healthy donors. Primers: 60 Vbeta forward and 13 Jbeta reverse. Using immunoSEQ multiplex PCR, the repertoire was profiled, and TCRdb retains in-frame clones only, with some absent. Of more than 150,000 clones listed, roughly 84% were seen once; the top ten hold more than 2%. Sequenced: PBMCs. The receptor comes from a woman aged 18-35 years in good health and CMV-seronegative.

CDR3 sequence (DNA): TGTGCCAGCAGTTTAGCGTCGAACACCGGGGAGCTGTTTTTT. Amino acids: CASSLASNTGELFF. The chain combines TRBV6-5 with TRBJ2-2; tentatively, D is TRBD2 (5 bases). Germline loops: CDR1 MNHEY, CDR2 SVGAGI. The CDR3 is made up of 14 amino acids. The V end was cut by 4 bases, the J end by 0 bases, with 6 bases between.